This T cell receptor (beta chain) was identified during a study of blood T cell repertoires in COVID-19. Study context: Acute and convalescent COVID-19 specimens originated in the United States, Italy and Spain. The cDNA or gDNA used as material had been derived from T cells, B-cell-depleted T cells, or PBMCs.

Per the authors' pipeline: Estimation of nucleated cell counts relied on the amplification of reference gene primers. The protocol was immunoSEQ multiplex PCR, while the TCRdb copy is restricted to in-frame clones and leaves out a portion. For V, J and clone size, that table is used; D and trimming come from the DNA. The sample has 90,000 or so clones, about 89% seen once. V lost 5 bases to trimming and J lost 3 bases; unmatched junction nucleotides: 10. The V gene's germline CDR1 is SGHVS and CDR2 FQNEAQ. The CDR3 runs 16 residues. Sequenced sample: peripheral blood. The chain employs TRBV7-8 and TRBJ1-1; 9 nucleotides agree with TRBD1. The receptor's source is a woman in her sixties or seventies with acute or convalescent COVID-19. CDR3 amino acids: CASSPRTGASHTEAFF. In DNA form, the CDR3 reads TGTGCCAGCAGCCCTAGGACAGGGGCGAGTCACACTGAAGCTTTCTTT.